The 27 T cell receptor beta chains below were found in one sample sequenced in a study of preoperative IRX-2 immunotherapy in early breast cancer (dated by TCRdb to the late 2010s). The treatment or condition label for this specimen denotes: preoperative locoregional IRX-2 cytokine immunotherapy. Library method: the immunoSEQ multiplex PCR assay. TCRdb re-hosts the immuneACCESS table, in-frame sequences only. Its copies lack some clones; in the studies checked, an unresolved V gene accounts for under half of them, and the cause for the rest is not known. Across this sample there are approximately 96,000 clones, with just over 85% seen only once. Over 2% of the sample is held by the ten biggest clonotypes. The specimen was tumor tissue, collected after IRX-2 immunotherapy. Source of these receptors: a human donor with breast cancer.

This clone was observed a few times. The CDR3 spells CASSLRGQGTNEQFF. Here the CDR3 DNA reads TGTGCCAGCAGCTTAAGGGGACAGGGAACCAATGAGCAGTTCTTC. This chain connects TRBV11-3 to TRBJ2-1; 9 bases match TRBD1. Trimming at V came to 2 bases and at J to 6 bases, leaving 5 bases not matched to a gene. CDR1 is SGHNT and CDR2 is YENEEA in the germline V gene. This CDR3 region has 15 residues.

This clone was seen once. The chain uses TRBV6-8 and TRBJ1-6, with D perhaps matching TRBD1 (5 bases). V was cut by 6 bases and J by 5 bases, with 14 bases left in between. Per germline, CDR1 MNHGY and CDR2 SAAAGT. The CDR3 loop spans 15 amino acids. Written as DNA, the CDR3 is TGTGCCAGCAGGGGGGGAGTTAGAGATAATTCACCCCTCCACTTT. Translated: CASRGGVRDNSPLHF.

The CDR3 loop reads CASVTADTYEQYF. CDR3 sequence (DNA): TGTGCCAGCGTTACGGCGGACACCTACGAGCAGTACTTC. This rearrangement joins TRBV6-8 to TRBJ2-7, with a weak D call TRBD1 (5 bases). CDR1 MNHGY and CDR2 SAAAGT come from the germline V gene. The CDR3 has 13 residues. V was trimmed by 8 bases and J by 2 bases, leaving 13 bases between them.

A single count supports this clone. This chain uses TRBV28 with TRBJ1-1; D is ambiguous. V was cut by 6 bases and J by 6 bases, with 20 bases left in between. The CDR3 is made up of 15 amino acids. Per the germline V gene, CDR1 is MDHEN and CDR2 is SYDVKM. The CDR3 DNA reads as TGTGCCAGCAGCCTACAGAAAAGCGGTGGACCTGAAGCTTTCTTT. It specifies CASSLQKSGGPEAFF.

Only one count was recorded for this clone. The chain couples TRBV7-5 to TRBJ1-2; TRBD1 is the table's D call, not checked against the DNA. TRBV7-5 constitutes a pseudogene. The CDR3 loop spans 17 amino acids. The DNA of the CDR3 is TGTGCCAGCAGCTTGCCACTTCGACAGGGGGCTTCAGAGGGCTACACCTTC. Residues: CASSLPLRQGASEGYTF.

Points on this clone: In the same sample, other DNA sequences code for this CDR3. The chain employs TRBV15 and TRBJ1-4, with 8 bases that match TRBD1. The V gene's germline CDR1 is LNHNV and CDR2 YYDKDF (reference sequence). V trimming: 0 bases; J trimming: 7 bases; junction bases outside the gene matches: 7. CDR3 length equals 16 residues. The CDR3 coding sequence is TGTGCCACCAGCAGAGATGGTACAGGGGGTGGTGAAAAACTGTTTTTT. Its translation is CATSRDGTGGGEKLFF.

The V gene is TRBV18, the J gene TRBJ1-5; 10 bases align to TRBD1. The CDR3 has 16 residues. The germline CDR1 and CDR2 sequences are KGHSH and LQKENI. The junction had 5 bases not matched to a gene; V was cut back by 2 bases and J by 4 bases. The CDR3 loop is CASSPNRGQGNQPQHF. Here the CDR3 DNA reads TGTGCCAGCTCACCAAACAGGGGACAGGGGAATCAGCCCCAGCATTTT.

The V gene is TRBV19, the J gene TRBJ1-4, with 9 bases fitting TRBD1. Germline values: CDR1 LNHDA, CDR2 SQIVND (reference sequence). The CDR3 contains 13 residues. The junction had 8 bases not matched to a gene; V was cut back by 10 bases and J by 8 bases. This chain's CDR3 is CATTTGGVEKLFF. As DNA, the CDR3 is TGTGCCACTACGACAGGGGGTGTCGAAAAACTGTTTTTT.

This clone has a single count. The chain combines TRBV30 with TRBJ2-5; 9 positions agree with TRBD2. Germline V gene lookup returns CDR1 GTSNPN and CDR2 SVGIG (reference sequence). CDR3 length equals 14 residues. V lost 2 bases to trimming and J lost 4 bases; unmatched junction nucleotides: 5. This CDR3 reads CAWSRRGGIETQYF. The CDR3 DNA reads TGTGCCTGGAGTCGGCGGGGGGGCATAGAGACCCAGTACTTC.

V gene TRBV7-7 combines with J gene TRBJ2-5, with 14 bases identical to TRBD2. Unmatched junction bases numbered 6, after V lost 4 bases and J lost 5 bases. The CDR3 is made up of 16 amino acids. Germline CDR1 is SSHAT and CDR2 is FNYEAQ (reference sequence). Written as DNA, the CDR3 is TGTGCCAGCAGCTCGGGACTAGCGGGGGCGGGGGAGACCCAGTACTTC. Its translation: CASSSGLAGAGETQYF.

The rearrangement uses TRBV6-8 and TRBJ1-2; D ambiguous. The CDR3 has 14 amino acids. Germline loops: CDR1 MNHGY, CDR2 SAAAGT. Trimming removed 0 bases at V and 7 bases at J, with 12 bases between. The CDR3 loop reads CASSYSAVGSGYTF. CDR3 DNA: TGTGCCAGCAGTTACTCAGCGGTAGGCAGTGGCTACACCTTC.

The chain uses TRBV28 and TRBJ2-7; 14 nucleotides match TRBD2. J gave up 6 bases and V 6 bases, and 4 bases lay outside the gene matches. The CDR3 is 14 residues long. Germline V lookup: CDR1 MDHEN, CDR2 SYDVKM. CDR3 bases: TGTGCCAGCAGAGGACTAGCGGGAGGATCCGAGCAGTACTTC. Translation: CASRGLAGGSEQYF. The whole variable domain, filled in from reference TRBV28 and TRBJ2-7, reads DVKVTQSSRYLVKRTGEKVFLECVQDMDHENMFWYRQDPGLGLRLIYFSYDVKMKEKGDIPEGYSVSREKKERFSLILESASTNQTSMYLCASRGLAGGSEQYFGPGTRLTVT.

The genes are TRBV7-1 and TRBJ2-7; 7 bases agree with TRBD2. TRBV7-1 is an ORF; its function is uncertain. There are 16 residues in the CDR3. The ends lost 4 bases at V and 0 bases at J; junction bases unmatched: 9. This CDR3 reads CASSLLYSGDSYEQYF. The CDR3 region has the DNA TGTGCCAGCAGCTTATTATACAGCGGGGACTCCTACGAGCAGTACTTC.

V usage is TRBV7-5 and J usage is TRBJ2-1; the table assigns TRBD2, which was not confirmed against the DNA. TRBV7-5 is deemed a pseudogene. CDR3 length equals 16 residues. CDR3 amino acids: CASSAQAAGGYNEQFF. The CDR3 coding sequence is TGTGCCAGCAGCGCCCAAGCAGCGGGTGGTTACAATGAGCAGTTCTTC.

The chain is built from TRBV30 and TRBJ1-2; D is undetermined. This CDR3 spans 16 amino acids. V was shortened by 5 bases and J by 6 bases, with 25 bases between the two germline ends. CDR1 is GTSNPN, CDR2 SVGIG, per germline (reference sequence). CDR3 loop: CAWGYPGARVPHGYTF. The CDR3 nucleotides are TGTGCCTGGGGATATCCAGGAGCCCGGGTCCCCCATGGCTACACCTTC. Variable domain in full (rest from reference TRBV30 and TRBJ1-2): SQTIHQWPATLVQPVGSPLSLECTVEGTSNPNLYWYRQAAGRGLQLLFYSVGIGQISSEVPQNLSASRPQDRQFILSSKKLLLSDSGFYLCAWGYPGARVPHGYTFGSGTRLTVV.

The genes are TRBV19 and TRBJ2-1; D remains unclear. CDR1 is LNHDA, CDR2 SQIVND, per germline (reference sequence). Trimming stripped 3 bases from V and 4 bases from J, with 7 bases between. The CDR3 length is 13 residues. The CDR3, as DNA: TGTGCCAGTAGTATTGGCCAGTACAATGAGCAGTTCTTC. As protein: CASSIGQYNEQFF.

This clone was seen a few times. The DNA of the CDR3 is TGTGCCAGCAGCCAAGATCCCGGGACAGGCCCCTACGAGCAGTACTTC. Its protein product is CASSQDPGTGPYEQYF. The chain combines TRBV14 with TRBJ2-7; 8 nucleotides match TRBD1. The ends lost 0 bases at V and 2 bases at J; junction bases unmatched: 6. Germline V gene data show CDR1 as SGHDN and CDR2 as FVKESK. The CDR3 extends over 16 amino acids.

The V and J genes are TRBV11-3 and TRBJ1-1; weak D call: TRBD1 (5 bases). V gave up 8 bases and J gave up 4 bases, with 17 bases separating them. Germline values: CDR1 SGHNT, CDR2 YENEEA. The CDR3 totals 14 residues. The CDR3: CASGTRVIGTEAFF. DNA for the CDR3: TGTGCCAGCGGCACCAGGGTCATTGGCACTGAAGCTTTCTTT.

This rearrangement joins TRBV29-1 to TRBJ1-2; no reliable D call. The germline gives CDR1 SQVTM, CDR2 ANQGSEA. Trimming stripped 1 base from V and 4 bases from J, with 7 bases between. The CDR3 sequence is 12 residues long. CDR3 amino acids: CSVEVGVYGYTF. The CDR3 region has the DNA TGCAGCGTTGAAGTCGGGGTCTATGGCTACACCTTC. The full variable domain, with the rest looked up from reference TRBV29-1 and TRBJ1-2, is SAVISQKPSRDICQRGTSLTIQCQVDSQVTMMFWYRQQPGQSLTLIATANQGSEATYESGFVIDKFPISRPNLTFSTLTVSNMSPEDSSIYLCSVEVGVYGYTFGSGTRLTVV.

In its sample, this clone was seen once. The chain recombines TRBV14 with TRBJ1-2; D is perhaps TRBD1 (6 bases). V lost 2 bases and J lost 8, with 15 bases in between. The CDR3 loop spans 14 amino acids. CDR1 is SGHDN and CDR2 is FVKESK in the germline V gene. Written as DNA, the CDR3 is TGTGCCAGCAGCCAACACGGGGGGCCTCGGGGCTACACCTTC. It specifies CASSQHGGPRGYTF.

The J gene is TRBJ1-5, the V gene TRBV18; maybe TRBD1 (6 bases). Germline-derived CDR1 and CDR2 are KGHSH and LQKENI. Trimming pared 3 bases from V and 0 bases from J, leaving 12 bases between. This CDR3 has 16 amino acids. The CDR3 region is CASSPAGGDSNQPQHF. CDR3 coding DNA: TGTGCCAGCTCACCTGCGGGGGGCGATAGCAATCAGCCCCAGCATTTT.

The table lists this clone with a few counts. The DNA of the CDR3 is TGTGCCATCAGTGAGTCGGTGGCTAACACTGAAGCTTTCTTT. Translating it yields CAISESVANTEAFF. This rearrangement joins TRBV10-3 to TRBJ1-1, with D uncertain. The germline gives CDR1 ENHRY, CDR2 SYGVKD. The CDR3 spans 14 residues. Deletions cut 0 bases from V and 2 bases from J, with 7 bases between.

The chain's CDR3 is CSAGDRNNGYTF. The CDR3 bases are TGCAGCGCCGGGGACAGGAATAACGGCTACACCTTC. V is TRBV29-1 and J is TRBJ1-2, with 8 bases aligning to TRBD1. V trimming: 7 bases; J trimming: 8 bases; junction bases outside the gene matches: 9. The CDR3 runs to 12 residues. CDR1 is SQVTM and CDR2 is ANQGSEA in the germline V gene.

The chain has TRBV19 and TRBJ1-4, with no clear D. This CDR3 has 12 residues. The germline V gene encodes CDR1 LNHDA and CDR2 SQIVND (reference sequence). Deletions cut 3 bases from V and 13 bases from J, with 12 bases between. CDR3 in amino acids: CASSIDQRILFF. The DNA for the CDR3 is TGTGCCAGTAGTATCGATCAGAGGATACTGTTTTTT.

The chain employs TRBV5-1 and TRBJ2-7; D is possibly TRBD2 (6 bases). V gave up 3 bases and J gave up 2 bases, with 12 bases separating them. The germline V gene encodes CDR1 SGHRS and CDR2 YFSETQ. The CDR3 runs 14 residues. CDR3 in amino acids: CASSWRGGAYEQYF. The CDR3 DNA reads TGCGCCAGCAGCTGGCGTGGCGGGGCCTACGAGCAGTACTTC.

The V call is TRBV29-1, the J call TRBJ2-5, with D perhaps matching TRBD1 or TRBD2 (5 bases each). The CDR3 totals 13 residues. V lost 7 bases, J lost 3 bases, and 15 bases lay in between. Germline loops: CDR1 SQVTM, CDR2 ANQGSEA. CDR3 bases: TGCAGCGCTGGGGACGGATTGAAAGAGACCCAGTACTTC. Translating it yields CSAGDGLKETQYF. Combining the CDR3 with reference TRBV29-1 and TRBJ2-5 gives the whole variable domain SAVISQKPSRDICQRGTSLTIQCQVDSQVTMMFWYRQQPGQSLTLIATANQGSEATYESGFVIDKFPISRPNLTFSTLTVSNMSPEDSSIYLCSAGDGLKETQYFGPGTRLLVL.

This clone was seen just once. Written as DNA, the CDR3 is TGCGCCAGCAGCCACCCCGCCCGACCTCTGGAGACCCAGTACTTC. Its translation is CASSHPARPLETQYF. V usage is TRBV1 and J usage is TRBJ2-5. TRBV1 is a pseudogene locus. This CDR3 comprises 15 residues.